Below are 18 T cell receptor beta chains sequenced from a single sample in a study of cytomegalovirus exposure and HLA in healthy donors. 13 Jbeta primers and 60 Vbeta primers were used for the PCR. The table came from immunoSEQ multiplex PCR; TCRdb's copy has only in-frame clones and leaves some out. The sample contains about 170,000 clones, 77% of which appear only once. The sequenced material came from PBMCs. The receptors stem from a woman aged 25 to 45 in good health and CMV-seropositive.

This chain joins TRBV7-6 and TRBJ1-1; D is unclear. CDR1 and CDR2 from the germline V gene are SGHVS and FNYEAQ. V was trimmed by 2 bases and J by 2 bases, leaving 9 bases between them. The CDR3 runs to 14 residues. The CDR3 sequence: CASSLRGPNTEAFF. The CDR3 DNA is TGTGCCAGCAGCTTACGGGGTCCTAACACTGAAGCTTTCTTT.

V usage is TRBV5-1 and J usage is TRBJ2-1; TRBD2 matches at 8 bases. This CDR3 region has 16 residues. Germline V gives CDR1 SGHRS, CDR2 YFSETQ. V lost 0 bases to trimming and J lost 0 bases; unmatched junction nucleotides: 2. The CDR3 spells CASSLASGSSYNEQFF. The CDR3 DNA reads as TGCGCCAGCAGCTTGGCAAGCGGGAGCTCCTACAATGAGCAGTTCTTC.

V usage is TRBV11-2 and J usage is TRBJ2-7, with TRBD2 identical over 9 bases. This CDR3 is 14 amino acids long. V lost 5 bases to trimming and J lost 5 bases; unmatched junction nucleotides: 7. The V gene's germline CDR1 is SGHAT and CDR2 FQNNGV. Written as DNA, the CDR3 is TGTGCCAGCAGCAATGGACTAGCGTCGGACGAGCAGTACTTC. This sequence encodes CASSNGLASDEQYF.

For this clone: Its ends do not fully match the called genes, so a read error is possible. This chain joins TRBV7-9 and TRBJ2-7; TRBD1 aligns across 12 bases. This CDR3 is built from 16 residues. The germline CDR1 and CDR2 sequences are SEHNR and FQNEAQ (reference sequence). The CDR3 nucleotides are TGTTCCAGCAGCCCATCGGGACAGGGGGCCTTCCACGAGCAGTACTTC. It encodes CSSSPSGQGAFHEQYF.

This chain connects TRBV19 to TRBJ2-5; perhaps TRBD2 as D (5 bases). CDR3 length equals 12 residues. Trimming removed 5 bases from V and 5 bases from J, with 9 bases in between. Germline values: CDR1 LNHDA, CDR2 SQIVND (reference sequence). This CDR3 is CASSGPGETQYF. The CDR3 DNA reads TGTGCCAGTAGTGGCCCGGGGGAGACCCAGTACTTC.

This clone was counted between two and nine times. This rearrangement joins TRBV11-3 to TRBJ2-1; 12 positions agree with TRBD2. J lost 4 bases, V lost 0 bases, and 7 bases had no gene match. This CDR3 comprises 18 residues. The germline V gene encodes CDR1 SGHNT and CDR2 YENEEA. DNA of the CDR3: TGTGCCAGCAGCTTAGAGGCCGGAGGACTAGCGGGGTACAATGAGCAGTTCTTC. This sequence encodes CASSLEAGGLAGYNEQFF. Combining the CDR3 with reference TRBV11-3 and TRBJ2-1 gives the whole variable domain EAGVVQSPRYKIIEKKQPVAFWCNPISGHNTLYWYLQNLGQGPELLIRYENEEAVDDSQLPKDRFSAERLKGVDSTLKIQPAELGDSAVYLCASSLEAGGLAGYNEQFFGPGTRLTVL.

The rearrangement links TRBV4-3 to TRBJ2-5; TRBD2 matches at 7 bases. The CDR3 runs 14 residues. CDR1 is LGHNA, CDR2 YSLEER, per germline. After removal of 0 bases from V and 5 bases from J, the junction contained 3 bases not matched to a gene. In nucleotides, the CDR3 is TGCGCCAGCAGCCAAGATTTTAGCGGGGAGACCCAGTACTTC. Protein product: CASSQDFSGETQYF.

As DNA, the CDR3 is TGCGCCAGCACTCCGACAGGGGACACCGGGGAGCTGTTTTTT. It codes for CASTPTGDTGELFF. The chain employs TRBV10-2 and TRBJ2-2; 8 nucleotides match TRBD1. This CDR3 region has 14 residues. Germline V CDR1 and CDR2: WSHSY, SAAADI. V was clipped by 7 bases and J by 3 bases; unmatched bases: 4.

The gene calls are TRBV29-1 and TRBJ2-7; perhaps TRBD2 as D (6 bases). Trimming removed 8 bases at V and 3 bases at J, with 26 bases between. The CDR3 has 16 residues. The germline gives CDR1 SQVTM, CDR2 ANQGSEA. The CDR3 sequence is CSPFNRAGGESYEQYF. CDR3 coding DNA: TGCAGCCCCTTCAACCGAGCGGGTGGTGAAAGCTACGAGCAGTACTTC.

The DNA for the CDR3 is TGTGCCAGCAGCGTCGTCGATGGGGGGACAGGGGCCTCACGGAGGTATGGCTACACCTTC. It translates to CASSVVDGGTGASRRYGYTF. V usage is TRBV9 and J usage is TRBJ1-2, with 10 bases fitting TRBD1. Germline CDR1 and CDR2: SGDLS and YYNGEE. The CDR3 has 20 residues. V shed 2 bases, J shed 5 bases, and the junction held 21 bases outside the gene matches.

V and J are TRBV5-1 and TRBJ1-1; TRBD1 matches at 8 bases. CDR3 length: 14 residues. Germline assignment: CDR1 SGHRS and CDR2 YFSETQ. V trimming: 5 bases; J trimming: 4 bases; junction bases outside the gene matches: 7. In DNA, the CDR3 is TGCGCCAGCAGTTATACAGGGGGAAGCACTGAAGCTTTCTTT. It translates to CASSYTGGSTEAFF.

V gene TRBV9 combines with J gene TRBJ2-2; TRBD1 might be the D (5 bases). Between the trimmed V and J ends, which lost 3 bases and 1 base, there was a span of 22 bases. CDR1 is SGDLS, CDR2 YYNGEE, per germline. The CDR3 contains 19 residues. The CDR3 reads CASSGIAAWGPMNTGELFF. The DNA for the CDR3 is TGTGCCAGCAGCGGAATCGCAGCCTGGGGCCCCATGAACACCGGGGAGCTGTTTTTT.

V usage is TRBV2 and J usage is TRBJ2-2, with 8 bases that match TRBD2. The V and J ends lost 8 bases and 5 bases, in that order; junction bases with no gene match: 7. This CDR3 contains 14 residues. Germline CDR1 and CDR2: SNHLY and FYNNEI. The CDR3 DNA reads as TGTGCCAGCGCCCAGCGGGAGTTGACCGGGGAGCTGTTTTTT. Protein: CASAQRELTGELFF.

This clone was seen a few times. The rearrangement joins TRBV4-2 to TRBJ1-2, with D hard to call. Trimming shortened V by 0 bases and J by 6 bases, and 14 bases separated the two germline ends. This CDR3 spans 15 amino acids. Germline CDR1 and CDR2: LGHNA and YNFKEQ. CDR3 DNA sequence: TGTGCCAGCAGCCAAGATAATGGGGTCGGGAATGGCTACACCTTC. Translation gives CASSQDNGVGNGYTF.

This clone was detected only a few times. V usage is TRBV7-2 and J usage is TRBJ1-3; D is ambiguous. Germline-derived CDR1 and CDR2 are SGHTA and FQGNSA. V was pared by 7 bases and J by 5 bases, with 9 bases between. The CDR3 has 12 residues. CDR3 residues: CASISTRNTIYF. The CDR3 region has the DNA TGTGCCAGCATCTCTACGCGAAACACCATATATTTT.

CDR3 nucleotide sequence: TGTGCCAGCAGCAAAGGTTCCACTAGCGGGAAGAGCTCCTACGAGCAGTACTTC. It is translated as CASSKGSTSGKSSYEQYF. The V and J genes are TRBV21-1 and TRBJ2-7; the DNA was not compared with TRBD2, the D call given in the table. TRBV21-1 is termed a pseudogene. The CDR3 runs 18 residues.

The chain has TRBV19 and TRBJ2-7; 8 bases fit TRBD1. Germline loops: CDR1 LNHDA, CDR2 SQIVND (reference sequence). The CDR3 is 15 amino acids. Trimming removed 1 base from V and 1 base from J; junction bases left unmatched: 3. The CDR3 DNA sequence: TGTGCCAGTAGTATAGCTGGACAGGGTTCCTACGAGCAGTACTTC. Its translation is CASSIAGQGSYEQYF. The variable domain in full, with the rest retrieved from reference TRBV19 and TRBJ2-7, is DGGITQSPKYLFRKEGQNVTLSCEQNLNHDAMYWYRQDPGQGLRLIYYSQIVNDFQKGDIAEGYSVSREKKESFPLTVTSAQKNPTAFYLCASSIAGQGSYEQYFGPGTRLTVT.

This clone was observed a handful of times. The CDR3 protein is CASSDGTSGNHEQFF. CDR3 DNA sequence: TGTGCCAGCAGTGACGGGACTAGCGGGAACCATGAGCAGTTCTTC. The V gene is TRBV6-4, the J gene TRBJ2-1, with TRBD2 identical over 13 bases. Losses at the gene ends were 2 bases for V and 8 bases for J; bases not matched to a gene: 3. The CDR3 extends over 15 amino acids. Per germline, CDR1 MRHNA and CDR2 SNTAGT.